In this sample, the clone carrying this TCR beta chain turned up many times. This sample's TCRbeta library carried unique molecular identifier barcodes. TCRdb called the PCR reads again in MiXCR, with one record for every CDR3 protein. This table has 190,000 or so distinct CDR3 sequences, more than 6.5% appearing once. The sample is drawn from a study of T-cell reconstitution after alpha-beta-depleted transplantation in children. Looked up from germline, CDR1 is SGHRS and CDR2 is YFSETQ. V shed 0 bases and J shed 1 base, with 8 bases lying between them. The CDR3 has 16 amino acids. The sample consisted of PBMCs from the stem cell graft donor, taken from the stem cell graft. This TCR was recovered from a human donor who donated a stem cell graft to a child with Wiskott-Aldrich syndrome. The chain links TRBV5-1 to TRBJ2-6; D tentatively fits TRBD1 or TRBD2 (5 bases each). The CDR3 DNA sequence: TGCGCCAGCAGCTTGGTTGGGGGTTCTGGGGCCAACGTCCTGACTTTC. Translation gives CASSLVGGSGANVLTF.